This entry is about one T cell receptor beta chain. Its antigen is unknown. These data belong to a study of cytomegalovirus exposure and HLA in healthy donors. Study in general: Of all 400 or so donors who were genotyped, about 80% belonged to the Caucasian-associated ancestry cluster. Study results and caveats: Per a prior analysis, the majority of TCR beta V segments were productive roughly 87% or roughly 30% of the time. Some V segments could not be told apart, so they were left out, TRBV6-2 and TRBV6-3 among them. Later analysis identified a missense DCLRE1C variant that was linked to TCR beta V- and J-gene trimming.

This CDR3 contains 14 residues. The germline V gene encodes CDR1 MGHDK and CDR2 SYGVNS. V trimming: 3 bases; J trimming: 3 bases; junction bases outside the gene matches: 4. Primers included in the PCR were 60 Vbeta and 13 Jbeta primers. TCRdb's copy holds only in-frame clones and misses some; the assay was immunoSEQ multiplex PCR. The sample lists approximately 260,000 clones, almost 85% occurring once. The TCR sequence derives from a woman between 35 and 50 years old in good health and CMV-seropositive. Sequencing was done on a sample of PBMCs. The chain couples TRBV25-1 to TRBJ1-1; 7 bases line up with TRBD1. This chain's CDR3 is CASSETGRDTEAFF. The CDR3 region has the DNA TGTGCCAGCAGTGAGACAGGGAGAGACACTGAAGCTTTCTTT.